The 18 T cell receptor beta chains given below trace back to one sample, sequenced in a study of blood T cell repertoires in COVID-19. Method: immunoSEQ multiplex PCR; TCRdb's copy keeps in-frame clones and lacks some. The table lists 42,000 or so clones, 85% to 95% of them singletons, with 8% to 9.5% in the top ten. Sequences were obtained from peripheral blood. The receptors stem from a man aged 45-60 years with active COVID-19.

This chain joins TRBV5-1 and TRBJ2-2; the D gene is possibly TRBD1 (5 bases). V shed 2 bases and J shed 1 base, with 9 bases lying between them. CDR1 is SGHRS and CDR2 is YFSETQ in the germline V gene. This CDR3 is built from 15 residues. The CDR3, as DNA: TGCGCCAGCAGCTTACAAACAGGGAACACCGGGGAGCTGTTTTTT. Its translation: CASSLQTGNTGELFF.

The gene calls are TRBV15 and TRBJ2-4, with TRBD1 matching 7 bases. This CDR3 is 19 amino acids long. CDR1 and CDR2 from the germline V gene are LNHNV and YYDKDF (reference sequence). The J segment lost 1 base and the V segment lost 3 bases, leaving 15 bases of the junction unmatched. CDR3 sequence (DNA): TGTGCCACCAGCAGTCGGCGGACCACAGGGGCCGGGGCCAAAAACATTCAGTACTTC. Its translation: CATSSRRTTGAGAKNIQYF. Filled out from reference TRBV15 and TRBJ2-4, the complete variable domain reads DAMVIQNPRYQVTQFGKPVTLSCSQTLNHNVMYWYQQKSSQAPKLLFHYYDKDFNNEADTPDNFQSRRPNTSFCFLDIRSPGLGDTAMYLCATSSRRTTGAGAKNIQYFGAGTRLSVL.

This chain connects TRBV5-4 to TRBJ2-6, with 7 positions matching TRBD1. The CDR3 runs 18 residues. Per germline, CDR1 SGHNT and CDR2 YYREEE (reference sequence). With V trimmed by 1 base and J by 0 bases, 7 bases remained unmatched. CDR3 region: CASSLKVGQSSGANVLTF. The CDR3 DNA follows: TGTGCCAGCAGCTTGAAAGTGGGACAGAGCTCTGGGGCCAACGTCCTGACTTTC.

The DNA of the CDR3 is TGTGCCAGCAGCTTGGGGGACACGATCTTTGAAGCTTTCTTT. Translated: CASSLGDTIFEAFF. V is TRBV5-6 and J is TRBJ1-1; D is possibly TRBD1 (6 bases). The V and J ends lost 0 bases and 7 bases respectively, with 13 bases between them. The CDR3 covers 14 residues. The germline CDR1 and CDR2 sequences are SGHDT and YYEEEE.

V is TRBV2 and J is TRBJ1-5; 11 bases agree with TRBD1. The V gene end was trimmed by 7 bases and the J gene end by 2 bases; junction bases not matched to a gene: 10. In germline, CDR1 is SNHLY, CDR2 FYNNEI. CDR3 length: 17 amino acids. The chain's CDR3 is CASMAGTGGWGNQPQHF. Here the CDR3 DNA reads TGTGCCAGCATGGCCGGGACAGGGGGATGGGGCAATCAGCCCCAGCATTTT.

The V and J genes are TRBV6-5 and TRBJ2-7; D not resolved. The V end was cut by 2 bases, the J end by 2 bases, with 4 bases between. CDR3 length equals 12 residues. Germline V CDR1 and CDR2: MNHEY, SVGAGI. CDR3 region: CASSYPPYEQYF. The CDR3 nucleotides are TGTGCCAGCAGTTACCCTCCCTACGAGCAGTACTTC.

This sequence joins TRBV7-8 and TRBJ1-2; D ambiguous. Trimming pared 1 base from V and 2 bases from J, leaving 14 bases between. The CDR3 loop spans 16 amino acids. Germline V gene lookup returns CDR1 SGHVS and CDR2 FQNEAQ. CDR3 region: CASSLVGGLLNYGYTF. CDR3 nucleotides: TGTGCCAGCAGCTTAGTAGGCGGCCTACTCAACTATGGCTACACCTTC.

The chain carries TRBV11-2 and TRBJ1-2; D is possibly TRBD1 (6 bases). The CDR3 loop spans 13 amino acids. The germline gives CDR1 SGHAT, CDR2 FQNNGV. V was cut by 3 bases and J by 7 bases, with 12 bases left in between. The CDR3 region has the DNA TGTGCCAGCAGCTTCAGGGACACTATTGGCTACACCTTC. Its translation: CASSFRDTIGYTF.

CDR3 in amino acids: CASSKRTGVGEQYF. The CDR3, as DNA: TGTGCCAGCAGCAAACGGACGGGGGTGGGTGAGCAGTACTTC. This chain uses TRBV28 with TRBJ2-7; D might be TRBD2 (6 bases). CDR3 length: 14 residues. The ends were cut back, 6 bases at V and 7 bases at J, with 19 bases in the middle. Germline CDR1 reads MDHEN; CDR2 reads SYDVKM.

V usage is TRBV19 and J usage is TRBJ2-1, with D possibly being TRBD1 (6 bases). Trimming took off 4 bases at V and 3 bases at J, with 7 bases between the two ends. The CDR3 runs to 13 residues. Germline values: CDR1 LNHDA, CDR2 SQIVND (reference sequence). In DNA form, the CDR3 reads TGTGCCAGTAGTACCAGGGGCTACAATGAGCAGTTCTTC. This encodes CASSTRGYNEQFF. The full variable domain, in which reference TRBV19 and TRBJ2-1 provide the parts outside the CDR3, is DGGITQSPKYLFRKEGQNVTLSCEQNLNHDAMYWYRQDPGQGLRLIYYSQIVNDFQKGDIAEGYSVSREKKESFPLTVTSAQKNPTAFYLCASSTRGYNEQFFGPGTRLTVL.

CDR3 sequence reads: CAGDLGRDQPQHF. The CDR3 DNA reads as TGTGCCGGAGACCTGGGGAGGGATCAGCCCCAGCATTTT. The V and J genes are TRBV30 and TRBJ1-5; D is unresolved. The CDR3 runs 13 residues. The germline CDR1 and CDR2 sequences are GTSNPN and SVGIG (reference sequence). Between the trimmed V and J ends, which lost 8 bases and 5 bases, there was a span of 16 bases.

V and J are TRBV7-9 and TRBJ2-5, with 7 positions matching TRBD1. V lost 5 bases to trimming and J lost 1 base; unmatched junction nucleotides: 4. CDR1 and CDR2 from the germline V gene are SEHNR and FQNEAQ (reference sequence). This CDR3 has 14 amino acids. The CDR3 loop reads CASSPRQGQETQYF. The CDR3, as DNA: TGTGCCAGCAGCCCCAGACAGGGCCAAGAGACCCAGTACTTC.

V gene TRBV28 combines with J gene TRBJ1-1; TRBD1 is a possible D gene (6 bases). CDR3 length: 14 amino acids. Germline V gene sequence: CDR1 MDHEN, CDR2 SYDVKM. V lost 5 bases and J 1 base, leaving 11 bases between the germline ends. CDR3 nucleotide sequence: TGTGCCAGCAGTCCAGGGGATCGGAACACTGAAGCTTTCTTT. The encoded protein is CASSPGDRNTEAFF.

The gene calls are TRBV5-8 and TRBJ1-5; the match to TRBD1 covers 7 bases. The CDR3 covers 19 residues. V lost 3 bases and J lost 0; bases outside the gene matches: 15. Germline-derived CDR1 and CDR2 are SGHTS and YDEGEE. CDR3 sequence: CASSWDWDSPINSNQPQHF. CDR3 nucleotide sequence: TGTGCCAGCAGCTGGGACTGGGACAGTCCGATTAATAGCAATCAGCCCCAGCATTTT.

The CDR3 nucleotides are TGTGCCAGCAGTTCGCTAAATCGGAGACTAGCGGGAGATACGGGTGGAAGGAATGAGCAGTTCTTC. It yields the protein CASSSLNRRLAGDTGGRNEQFF. V is TRBV27 and J is TRBJ2-1, with 12 bases identical to TRBD2. Per germline, CDR1 MNHEY and CDR2 SMNVEV (reference sequence). The trim removed 4 bases at V and 7 bases at J, leaving 26 bases unmatched. The CDR3 length is 22 residues.

J is TRBJ2-1 and V is TRBV7-2, with 7 bases matching TRBD2. CDR3 length: 15 amino acids. With V trimmed by 5 bases and J by 4 bases, 8 bases remained unmatched. Germline V lookup: CDR1 SGHTA, CDR2 FQGNSA. CDR3 region: CASSPSGMRYNEQFF. The DNA of the CDR3 is TGTGCCAGCAGCCCGAGCGGGATGCGGTACAATGAGCAGTTCTTC.

CDR3 nucleotide sequence: TGTGCCAGCAGCCAAGGCGGGGGCAGGGGGCCCGCTGAAGCTTTCTTT. Translation: CASSQGGGRGPAEAFF. The chain joins TRBV3-1 (or the pseudogene TRBV3-2) to TRBJ1-1; the match to TRBD1 covers 8 bases. This CDR3 is 16 amino acids long. The ends lost 1 base at V and 6 bases at J; junction bases unmatched: 10. CDR1 and CDR2 from the germline V gene are LGHDT and YNNKEL (reference sequence).

The chain recombines TRBV28 with TRBJ1-6; a possible D gene is TRBD1 (5 bases). Per germline, CDR1 MDHEN and CDR2 SYDVKM. V was trimmed by 1 base and J by 6 bases, leaving 10 bases between them. The CDR3 length is 15 residues. This chain's CDR3 is CASSLSDRLNSPLHF. CDR3 DNA: TGTGCCAGCAGTTTATCCGACAGACTTAATTCACCCCTCCACTTT.